Listed below are T cell receptor beta chains from one sample, sequenced in a study of CD8 T cells in ankylosing spondylitis. TCRdb re-called the 5' RACE reads through MiXCR, storing one row per CDR3 protein. This table has 250,000 to 350,000 distinct CDR3 sequences, around 18% appearing once. Sequenced material: blood, either unsorted or a sorted T cell fraction (not recorded which). These receptors came from a male donor with ankylosing spondylitis or in good health (not recorded which). Both conserved end residues are part of each CDR3. A D gene is named only where the DNA matches it firmly. Clone size is not always given. Where it is, it says once, few, many or a class for expanded clones.

V	size	J	length	D	DNA	CDR3
TRBV20-1	few	TRBJ2-3	14	NA	TGCAGTGCTAGAGATCTGCGGTACACAGATACGCAGTATTTT	CSARDLRYTDTQYF
TRBV2	many	TRBJ2-3	12	NA	TGTGCCAGCAGTGTGGGGGCAGATACGCAGTATTTT	CASSVGADTQYF
TRBV2	NA	TRBJ2-3	17	TRBD2	TGTGCCAGCATGGTTACTAGCGGGATCCGTCGGGGAGATACGCAGTATTTT	CASMVTSGIRRGDTQYF
TRBV4-1	NA	TRBJ2-2	18	NA	TGCGCCAGCAGCCAAGAAGGACTCTCCCCTTCTTTCACCGGGGAGCTGTTTTTT	CASSQEGLSPSFTGELFF
TRBV29-1	NA	TRBJ1-6	14	TRBD1	TGCAGCGTACAACAGACAGGGGGCAGTTCACCCCTCCACTTT	CSVQQTGGSSPLHF
TRBV29-1	few	TRBJ1-2	14	NA	TGCAGCGTTGCGGGTGGGGAGGGAGGAGATGGCTACACCTTC	CSVAGGEGGDGYTF
TRBV15	many	TRBJ2-1	14	NA	TGTGCCACCAGTAGTCGAGCCTCCTACAATGAGCAGTTCTTC	CATSSRASYNEQFF
TRBV29-1	many	TRBJ1-2	12	NA	TGCAGCGTTGCTGCCAGCCCCTATGGCTACACCTTC	CSVAASPYGYTF
TRBV10-3	few	TRBJ2-5	15	TRBD1	TGTGCCATCAGTAATTTTCAGGGGGCGCGAGAGACCCAGTACTTC	CAISNFQGARETQYF
TRBV28	few	TRBJ1-2	14	TRBD1	TGTGCCAGCAGTCTGACAGGGTGGAACTATGGCTACACCTTC	CASSLTGWNYGYTF
TRBV14	NA	TRBJ2-3	14	NA	TGTGCCAGTAGCATGGGGGCGTTCACAGATACGCAGTATTTT	CASSMGAFTDTQYF
TRBV5-1	many	TRBJ1-2	14	TRBD1	TGCGCCAGCAGCCGCACAGGGGGCGACTATGGCTACACCTTC	CASSRTGGDYGYTF
TRBV20-1	NA	TRBJ1-5	14	NA	TGCAGTGCTAGGAAGGGGAATAGCAATCAGCCCCAGCATTTT	CSARKGNSNQPQHF
TRBV20-1	few	TRBJ2-3	16	NA	TGCAGTGCCGAGGGGCTCAGCGGTACTAGCACAGATACGCAGTATTTT	CSAEGLSGTSTDTQYF
TRBV11-2	many	TRBJ2-1	18	TRBD2	TGTGCCAGCAGCCTCTGGACTAGCGGGACAACCTCCTACAATGAGCAGTTCTTC	CASSLWTSGTTSYNEQFF
TRBV20-1	NA	TRBJ2-1	11	NA	TGCAGTGCTAGGGAAGTGGATGAGCAGTTCTTC	CSAREVDEQFF
TRBV9	few	TRBJ1-2	14	NA	TGTGCCAGCAGCCCAAGTAGGGTTCCTTATGGCTACACCTTC	CASSPSRVPYGYTF
TRBV7-3	NA	TRBJ2-3	14	NA	TGTGCCAGCAGCCCGGTGCCTAGCACAGATACGCAGTATTTT	CASSPVPSTDTQYF
TRBV5-1	many	TRBJ1-4	14	TRBD1	TGCGCCAGCAGCGTAGGGACAGGAAGTGAAAAACTGTTTTTT	CASSVGTGSEKLFF
TRBV20-1	NA	TRBJ2-5	12	NA	TGCAGTGCTCCCCGGGCCGCGGAGACCCAGTACTTC	CSAPRAAETQYF
TRBV5-1	NA	TRBJ1-2	14	NA	TGCGCCAGCAGCTTGGAGCCAGGGCCGAAAGGCTACACCTTC	CASSLEPGPKGYTF
TRBV3-1	NA	TRBJ2-4	16	NA	TGTGCCAGCAGCCAAGAACAGGGAAATATTAAAAACATTCAGTACTTC	CASSQEQGNIKNIQYF
TRBV12-3/TRBV12-4	many	TRBJ1-1	15	NA	TGTGCCAGCACCTCAATAGGGTTCGGGGACACTGAAGCTTTCTTT	CASTSIGFGDTEAFF
TRBV29-1	many	TRBJ2-3	13	NA	TGCAGCGTTGAAGGGGCAAGGGGGAATACGCAGTATTTT	CSVEGARGNTQYF
TRBV5-1	many	TRBJ1-3	17	NA	TGCGCCAGCAGCCCTGGAGGAGGTGCTCGTTTCGGAAACACCATATATTTT	CASSPGGGARFGNTIYF
TRBV12-3/TRBV12-4	many	TRBJ1-1	13	TRBD1	TGTGCCAGCAGCGACAGGGTCGGCACTGAAGCTTTCTTT	CASSDRVGTEAFF
TRBV20-1	NA	TRBJ2-3	15	TRBD1	TGCAGTGCTAGAAACACAGGGGTTGAGGGAGATACGCAGTATTTT	CSARNTGVEGDTQYF
TRBV12-3/TRBV12-4	many	TRBJ1-1	12	TRBD1	TGTGCCAGCAGTCAGGGGGGGCCGAAAGCTTTCTTT	CASSQGGPKAFF
TRBV28	NA	TRBJ2-5	15	NA	TGTGCCAGCAGTTCGACAGGCTCCTCACAAGAGACCCAGTACTTC	CASSSTGSSQETQYF
TRBV5-1	few	TRBJ2-5	13	NA	TGCGCCAGCAAGGACTCCGGGCGAGAGACCCAGTACTTC	CASKDSGRETQYF
TRBV6-1	few	TRBJ2-2	14	NA	TGTGCCAGCACCCCCTATGGGGTCACCGGGGAGCTGTTTTTT	CASTPYGVTGELFF
TRBV27	NA	TRBJ2-3	17	TRBD1	TGTGCCAGCAGTTTGACAGGGTTCCCCTGGGACACAGATACGCAGTATTTT	CASSLTGFPWDTDTQYF
TRBV9	few	TRBJ2-3	16	TRBD2	TGTGCCAGCAGCGCCCGAACTAGCGCAAGCACAGATACGCAGTATTTT	CASSARTSASTDTQYF
TRBV27	NA	TRBJ2-1	12	TRBD2	TGTGCCAGCAGGGGACTAACCCATGAGCAGTTCTTC	CASRGLTHEQFF
TRBV5-1	NA	TRBJ1-1	14	NA	TGCGCCAGCAGCTTCACTAAAACTAACACTGAAGCTTTCTTT	CASSFTKTNTEAFF
TRBV12-3/TRBV12-4	NA	TRBJ2-4	15	NA	TGTGCCAGCAATTTGGGGGGAATAGCCAAAAACATTCAGTACTTC	CASNLGGIAKNIQYF
TRBV5-1	NA	TRBJ2-2	17	TRBD2	TGCGCCAGCAGCTTGGGTGCTAGCGGGTCTCCTACCGGGGAGCTGTTTTTT	CASSLGASGSPTGELFF
TRBV2	NA	TRBJ2-5	14	TRBD2	TGTGCCAGCAACCAAGGCGGGAGTATAGAGACCCAGTACTTC	CASNQGGSIETQYF
TRBV5-1	few	TRBJ2-3	13	NA	TGCGCCAGCAGCTTGCTAGACCCTAATACGCAGTATTTT	CASSLLDPNTQYF
TRBV30	NA	TRBJ1-1	12	TRBD1	TGTGCCTGGACCACAGGGGACGGTGCAGCTTTCTTT	CAWTTGDGAAFF
TRBV7-7	few	TRBJ1-1	14	NA	TGTGCCAGCATCCCTGACAGACGGAACACTGAAGCTTTCTTT	CASIPDRRNTEAFF
TRBV25-1	many	TRBJ1-1	11	NA	TGTGCCAGCAAGAGAGACACTGAAGCTTTCTTT	CASKRDTEAFF